This T cell receptor (beta chain) was observed in a study of blood T cell repertoires in COVID-19. The germline V gene has CDR1 MNHEY and CDR2 SVGAGI. Trimming took 0 bases from V and 0 from J, leaving 8 bases between them. The CDR3 is 15 amino acids. Repertoires were generated with immunoSEQ multiplex PCR, while TCRdb's copy carries only in-frame clones and drops some. The sample yields more than 90,000 clones, around 92% seen once. Sequenced: peripheral blood. The chain joins TRBV6-5 to TRBJ1-1; the D is unclear. This receptor was obtained from a man between 45 and 60 years old with active COVID-19. The CDR3 region is CASSYSYGVNTEAFF. In nucleotides, the CDR3 is TGTGCCAGCAGTTACTCGTACGGGGTGAACACTGAAGCTTTCTTT.